These 23 T cell receptor beta chains share one sample of origin, sequenced in a study of T-cell reconstitution after alpha-beta-depleted transplantation in children. Preparation of the TCRbeta library used unique molecular identifiers. TCRdb redid the calling of the PCR reads with MiXCR, one entry per CDR3 protein. This sample has about 290,000 distinct CDR3 sequences, with over 9% found just once. The sequencing used PBMCs, collected before TCRalphabeta/CD19-depleted stem cell transplant. All receptors come from a boy under two years old with acute myeloid leukemia, due to receive a stem cell transplant.

The rearrangement uses TRBV7-3 and TRBJ1-1, with 9 bases lining up with TRBD1. Germline trimming cut 4 bases from V and 6 bases from J; bases unmatched to any gene: 3. Per the germline V gene, CDR1 is SGHTA and CDR2 is FQGTGA. This CDR3 region has 13 residues. Written as DNA, the CDR3 is TGTGCCAGCAGCTATACAGGGGGCTCTGAAGCTTTCTTT. Translation gives CASSYTGGSEAFF.

The chain carries TRBV30 and TRBJ1-4; 7 bases are a match to TRBD1. The V and J ends lost 4 bases and 10 bases, in that order; junction bases with no gene match: 6. Germline V gives CDR1 GTSNPN, CDR2 SVGIG (reference sequence). The CDR3 length is 12 residues. In DNA form, the CDR3 reads TGTGCCTGGACTCTTCGGGACAGAAAACTGTTTTTT. Amino acids: CAWTLRDRKLFF.

The rearrangement links TRBV5-4 to TRBJ2-5; 12 positions agree with TRBD2. This CDR3 spans 16 amino acids. Looked up from germline, CDR1 is SGHNT and CDR2 is YYREEE (reference sequence). J gave up 3 bases and V 3 bases, and 6 bases lay outside the gene matches. The CDR3 sequence is CASSSPLAGGEETQYF. CDR3 nucleotide sequence: TGTGCCAGCAGCTCGCCACTAGCGGGGGGCGAAGAGACCCAGTACTTC.

There are many counts of this clonotype. The CDR3 loop reads CASSLMGGVNTEAFF. CDR3 nucleotides: TGTGCCAGCAGCTTAATGGGAGGGGTGAACACTGAAGCTTTCTTT. The chain combines TRBV7-3 with TRBJ1-1; a possible D gene is TRBD1 (5 bases). Trimming shortened V by 1 base and J by 0 bases, and 9 bases separated the two germline ends. This CDR3 is built from 15 residues. Germline-derived CDR1 and CDR2 are SGHTA and FQGTGA.

This clonotype occurred many times. The V call is TRBV12-3 or TRBV12-4, the J call TRBJ2-5, with D perhaps matching TRBD1 (5 bases). This CDR3 region has 16 residues. V was pared by 4 bases and J by 1 base, with 16 bases between. CDR3 sequence reads: CASSSVRRAFQETQYF. Written as DNA, the CDR3 is TGTGCCAGCAGTTCGGTACGCAGGGCGTTCCAAGAGACCCAGTACTTC.

The rearrangement joins TRBV28 to TRBJ2-1; 14 nucleotides line up with TRBD2. The junction had 5 bases not matched to a gene; V was cut back by 2 bases and J by 8 bases. The CDR3 runs to 16 residues. Germline CDR1 and CDR2: MDHEN and SYDVKM. CDR3 amino acids: CASSLAGLAGEDEQFF. The DNA of the CDR3 is TGTGCCAGCAGTTTAGCGGGACTAGCGGGGGAGGATGAGCAGTTCTTC.

This clonotype showed up many times. This chain links TRBV6-5 with TRBJ2-5, with D perhaps matching TRBD1 (6 bases). V was clipped by 1 base and J by 7 bases, with 16 bases between them. CDR3 length: 15 amino acids. Germline values: CDR1 MNHEY, CDR2 SVGAGI. Here the CDR3 DNA reads TGTGCCAGCAGTTACTGGGGACAAGAAAGGGGGACCCAGTACTTC. Its translation: CASSYWGQERGTQYF.

The chain couples TRBV5-4 to TRBJ2-4; D may be TRBD1 (5 bases). The CDR3 is made up of 15 amino acids. V was shortened by 2 bases and J by 0 bases, with 9 bases between the two germline ends. Germline V lookup: CDR1 SGHNT, CDR2 YYREEE (reference sequence). The CDR3 loop is CASSFPGLAKNIQYF. The CDR3 DNA reads TGTGCCAGCAGCTTTCCAGGGTTAGCCAAAAACATTCAGTACTTC.

The sample holds many counts of this clonotype. The chain employs TRBV5-5 and TRBJ2-3; TRBD2 matches 7 bases. J was trimmed by 1 base and V by 2 bases; bases with no gene match: 1. The CDR3 runs to 14 residues. The germline V gene has CDR1 SGHKS and CDR2 YYEKEE (reference sequence). The CDR3 sequence: CASSFRGGTDTQYF. The CDR3 DNA is TGTGCCAGCAGCTTCCGGGGGGGCACAGATACGCAGTATTTT.

This clonotype came up many times. The chain uses TRBV5-7 and TRBJ2-6, with 11 bases lining up with TRBD1. TRBV5-7 is flagged as an ORF with uncertain function. The CDR3 length is 17 residues. The trim removed 4 bases at V and 2 bases at J, leaving 5 bases unmatched. CDR3 sequence reads: CASSGDRGEAGANVLTF. The DNA for the CDR3 is TGTGCCAGCAGCGGGGACAGGGGGGAGGCTGGGGCCAACGTCCTGACTTTC.

This clonotype has at least ten counts. The V call is TRBV29-1, the J call TRBJ1-2; 7 bases agree with TRBD1. Germline V CDR1 and CDR2: SQVTM, ANQGSEA. CDR3 length: 16 amino acids. The V and J ends lost 4 bases and 5 bases, in that order; junction bases with no gene match: 16. The CDR3 nucleotides are TGCAGCGTTGTGGCAAAAGGGAACAGGGGAAAATATGGCTACACCTTC. Its protein product is CSVVAKGNRGKYGYTF.

The chain recombines TRBV18 with TRBJ2-7; D is possibly TRBD2 (7 bases). Trimming stripped 0 bases from V and 0 bases from J, with 12 bases between. Germline CDR1 KGHSH, CDR2 LQKENI. The CDR3 extends over 16 amino acids. CDR3 protein: CASSPPQGGSSYEQYF. The CDR3 coding sequence is TGTGCCAGCTCACCACCACAGGGAGGGAGCTCCTACGAGCAGTACTTC.

The chain couples TRBV23-1 to TRBJ2-5; D not resolved. TRBV23-1 carries the ORF label, with uncertain function. Trimming pared 6 bases from V and 2 bases from J, leaving 7 bases between. CDR3 size: 12 residues. CDR3 amino acids: CASSPRQETQYF. The CDR3, as DNA: TGCGCCAGCAGCCCACGTCAAGAGACCCAGTACTTC.

The chain combines TRBV20-1 with TRBJ2-1; possibly TRBD2 for D (6 bases). The V and J ends lost 2 bases and 9 bases respectively, with 20 bases between them. This CDR3 region has 15 residues. Germline V gives CDR1 DFQATT, CDR2 SNEGSKA (reference sequence). This CDR3 is CSARSTGTPAFEQFF. CDR3 DNA: TGCAGTGCTAGATCCACCGGGACTCCCGCCTTTGAGCAGTTCTTC.

The V call is TRBV20-1, the J call TRBJ2-7, with D hard to call. CDR3 size: 13 residues. V was shortened by 1 base and J by 3 bases, with 10 bases between the two germline ends. Germline V gene lookup returns CDR1 DFQATT and CDR2 SNEGSKA (reference sequence). The CDR3 loop is CSARGAESYEQYF. CDR3 DNA sequence: TGCAGTGCTAGAGGCGCCGAGAGCTACGAGCAGTACTTC.

This clonotype was seen repeatedly, ten times or more. The V gene is TRBV10-3, the J gene TRBJ2-1, with 10 bases identical to TRBD2. The CDR3 loop spans 15 amino acids. Germline CDR1 and CDR2: ENHRY and SYGVKD. Trimming took 5 bases from V and 6 from J; bases not matched to a gene: 7. The CDR3 coding sequence is TGTGCCATCAGTAGTTCTAGCGGGAGTTTCAATGAGCAGTTCTTC. Translated, it gives CAISSSSGSFNEQFF.

This clonotype was observed many times. The chain has TRBV11-2 and TRBJ2-7, with 8 bases identical to TRBD2. The V gene end was trimmed by 5 bases and the J gene end by 2 bases; junction bases not matched to a gene: 11. CDR3 length: 16 residues. Germline V gene data show CDR1 as SGHAT and CDR2 as FQNNGV. Here the CDR3 DNA reads TGTGCCAGCAGCCAGGGACTAGAGAGGGCAGCCTACGAGCAGTACTTC. Its protein product is CASSQGLERAAYEQYF.

The table lists this clonotype with many counts. The V and J genes are TRBV15 and TRBJ2-7; D perhaps matches TRBD1 (6 bases). Between the trimmed V and J ends, which lost 0 bases and 5 bases, there was a span of 17 bases. Germline V lookup: CDR1 LNHNV, CDR2 YYDKDF (reference sequence). The CDR3 covers 16 residues. The DNA for the CDR3 is TGTGCCACCAGCAGAGATGACCCCTCGGGACATCACGAGCAGTACTTC. This gives the protein CATSRDDPSGHHEQYF.

This sequence joins TRBV6-1 and TRBJ1-2, with TRBD1 as a possible D gene (5 bases). The length of the CDR3 is 14 residues. The V gene lost 6 bases and the J gene lost 3 bases, with 14 bases spanning the gap. Germline CDR1 MNHNS, CDR2 SASEGT. CDR3 amino acids: CASSPGRGHYGYTF. CDR3 coding DNA: TGTGCCAGCAGCCCCGGACGGGGCCACTATGGCTACACCTTC.

The chain is built from TRBV28 and TRBJ1-1; 9 bases match TRBD1. The J segment lost 8 bases and the V segment lost 3 bases, leaving 7 bases of the junction unmatched. The CDR3 loop spans 14 amino acids. Looked up from germline, CDR1 is MDHEN and CDR2 is SYDVKM. The CDR3 sequence is CASSFPVGTGEAFF. CDR3 nucleotide sequence: TGTGCCAGCAGTTTCCCGGTAGGGACAGGGGAAGCTTTCTTT.

This clonotype was counted many times. CDR3 bases: TGTGCCAGCAGTTTAGGGCGACAGGTAACTGAAGCTTTCTTT. Protein: CASSLGRQVTEAFF. The gene calls are TRBV28 and TRBJ1-1; D might be TRBD1 (6 bases). The germline gives CDR1 MDHEN, CDR2 SYDVKM. Trimming left V 2 bases short and J 5 bases short, with 12 bases between. The CDR3 runs to 14 residues.

This clonotype occurred many times. The chain recombines TRBV5-1 with TRBJ1-1; D is uncertain. The ends were cut back, 3 bases at V and 0 bases at J, with 18 bases in the middle. Germline V CDR1 and CDR2: SGHRS, YFSETQ. There are 17 residues in the CDR3. The CDR3 region has the DNA TGCGCCAGCAGCTCAGTGAAGGCCCTTCCAATGAACACTGAAGCTTTCTTT. This gives the protein CASSSVKALPMNTEAFF.

This clonotype was seen many times. This chain links TRBV5-5 with TRBJ2-3; D is unclear. The V end was cut by 8 bases, the J end by 0 bases, with 13 bases between. This CDR3 has 14 amino acids. CDR1 and CDR2 (germline): SGHKS, YYEKEE (reference sequence). This CDR3 reads CASSIGPSTDTQYF. CDR3 nucleotide sequence: TGTGCCAGTAGTATAGGACCGAGCACAGATACGCAGTATTTT.